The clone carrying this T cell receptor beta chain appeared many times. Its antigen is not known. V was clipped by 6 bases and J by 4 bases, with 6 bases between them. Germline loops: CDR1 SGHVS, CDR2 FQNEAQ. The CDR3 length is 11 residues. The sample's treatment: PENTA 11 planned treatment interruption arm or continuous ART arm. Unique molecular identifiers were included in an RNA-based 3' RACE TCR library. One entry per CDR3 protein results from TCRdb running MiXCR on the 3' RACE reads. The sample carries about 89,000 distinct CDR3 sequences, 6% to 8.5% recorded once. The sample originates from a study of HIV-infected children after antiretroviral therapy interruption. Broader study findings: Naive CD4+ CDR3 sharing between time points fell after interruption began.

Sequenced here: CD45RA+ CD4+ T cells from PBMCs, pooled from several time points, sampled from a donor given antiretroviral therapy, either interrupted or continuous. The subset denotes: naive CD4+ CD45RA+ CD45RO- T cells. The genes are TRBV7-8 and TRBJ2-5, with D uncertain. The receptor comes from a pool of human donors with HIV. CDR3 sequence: CASRMTETQYF. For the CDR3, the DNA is TGTGCCAGCAGAATGACAGAGACCCAGTACTTC.